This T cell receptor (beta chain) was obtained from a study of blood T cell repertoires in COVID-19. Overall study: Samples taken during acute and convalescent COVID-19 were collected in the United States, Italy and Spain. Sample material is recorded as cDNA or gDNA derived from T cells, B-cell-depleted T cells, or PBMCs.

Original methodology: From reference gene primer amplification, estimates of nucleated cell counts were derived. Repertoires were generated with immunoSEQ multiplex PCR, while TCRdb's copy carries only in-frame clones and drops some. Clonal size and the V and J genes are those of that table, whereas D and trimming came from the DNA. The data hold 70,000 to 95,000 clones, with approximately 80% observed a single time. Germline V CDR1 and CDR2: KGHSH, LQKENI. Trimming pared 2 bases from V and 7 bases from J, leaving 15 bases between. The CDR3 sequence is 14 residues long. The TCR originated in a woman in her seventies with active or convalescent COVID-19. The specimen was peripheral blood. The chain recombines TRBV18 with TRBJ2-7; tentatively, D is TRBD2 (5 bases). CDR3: CASSPGRERGEQYF. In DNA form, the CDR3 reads TGTGCCAGCTCACCAGGTCGCGAGCGAGGGGAGCAGTACTTC. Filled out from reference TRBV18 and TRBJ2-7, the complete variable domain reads NAGVMQNPRHLVRRRGQEARLRCSPMKGHSHVYWYRQLPEEGLKFMVYLQKENIIDESGMPKERFSAEFPKEGPSILRIQQVVRGDSAAYFCASSPGRERGEQYFGPGTRLTVT.